The rows below give T cell receptor beta chains drawn from one sample of a study of blood T cell repertoires in COVID-19. Sequencing was performed with immunoSEQ multiplex PCR; in TCRdb, only in-frame clones are kept and a portion is missing. The sample holds hundreds of thousands of clones; approximately 83% are singletons and the top ten take roughly 1.2%. The specimen was peripheral blood. These receptors were obtained from a woman in her 30s with COVID-19, enrolled during active disease. CDR3s include the opening cysteine and the closing phenylalanine or tryptophan. Each record gives: D gene, clone size, J gene, V gene, CDR3 DNA, CDR3 protein. A D gene is named only where the DNA matches it firmly. Size is stated for part of the rows, as once, few or many counts, or as a class when the clone is expanded.

>-|-|TRBJ2-5|TRBV5-4
TGTGCCAGCAGCTCTACAGGCACACTAGCTCAAGAGACCCAGTACTTC
CASSSTGTLAQETQYF
>-|-|TRBJ1-5|TRBV25-1
TGTGCCAGCAGCCCCGGGGGGGCGAGCAATCAGCCCCAGCATTTT
CASSPGGASNQPQHF
>TRBD1|-|TRBJ2-7|TRBV4-1
TGCGCCAGCAGCCAAGGCGCAGGGGGCAACGAGCAGTACTTC
CASSQGAGGNEQYF
>TRBD1|-|TRBJ1-5|TRBV18
TGTGCCAGCTCACCACAGGGGGCAGGGGGCAATCAGCCCCAGCATTTT
CASSPQGAGGNQPQHF
>TRBD1|-|TRBJ2-2|TRBV5-1
TGCGCCAGCAACCCGGGCGCGGACAGGTACCCCGGGGAGCTGTTTTTT
CASNPGADRYPGELFF
>-|-|TRBJ1-3|TRBV19
TGTGCCAGTAGTATACAGACAGGAATCTCTGGAAACACCATATATTTT
CASSIQTGISGNTIYF
>TRBD2|-|TRBJ2-1|TRBV14
TGTGCCAGCAGCCAAATTAGCGGGAAGAGCTCCTACAATGAGCAGTTCTTC
CASSQISGKSSYNEQFF
>TRBD1|-|TRBJ1-1|TRBV27
TGTGCCAGCAGTTTTCAGGGGGCTATCACTGAAGCTTTCTTT
CASSFQGAITEAFF
>-|-|TRBJ2-2|TRBV5-6
TGTGCCAGCAGCTTGGCGTTCACCGGGGAGCTGTTTTTT
CASSLAFTGELFF
>TRBD1|-|TRBJ2-7|TRBV7-2
TGTGCCAGCAGTAACATCGTACAGGGGAACTACGAGCAGTACTTC
CASSNIVQGNYEQYF
>-|-|TRBJ2-7|TRBV5-1
TGCGCCAGCAGATTAGTAGCCGGCAGGGACTCTTCGTCATCCTACGAGCAGTACTTC
CASRLVAGRDSSSSYEQYF
>TRBD1|-|TRBJ1-6|TRBV30
TGTGCCTGGAGCATCGGGACAGGGGGCCCCCGTAATAATTCACCCCTCCACTTT
CAWSIGTGGPRNNSPLHF
>-|-|TRBJ1-1|TRBV30
TGTGCCTGGAGTCCAGTGATGAACACTGAAGCTTTCTTT
CAWSPVMNTEAFF
>-|once|TRBJ2-5|TRBV7-2
TGTGCCAGCAGCTTAGCGAGGCAAGAGACCCAGTACTTC
CASSLARQETQYF
>-|-|TRBJ1-1|TRBV7-9
TGTGCCAGCAGCTTATTCAGTCATACGAACACTGAAGCTTTCTTT
CASSLFSHTNTEAFF
>-|-|TRBJ2-2|TRBV7-2
TGTGCCAGCAGCTTCCGAGAGACTTACACCGGGGAGCTGTTTTTT
CASSFRETYTGELFF
>-|-|TRBJ1-2|TRBV30
TGTGCCTGGAGTGTACGGGTCGGTGGCTACACCTTC
CAWSVRVGGYTF
>TRBD2|-|TRBJ2-3|TRBV9
TGTGCCAGCAGCGTAGAGGCGGGGGTTAGCACAGATACGCAGTATTTT
CASSVEAGVSTDTQYF
>TRBD2|-|TRBJ2-7|TRBV12-5
TGTGCTAGTTCTAGCGGTTCCTACGAGCAGTACTTC
CASSSGSYEQYF
>-|-|TRBJ2-1|TRBV7-2
TGTGCCAGCAGCTTCAATCGAGGAGGGGAGCAGTTCTTC
CASSFNRGGEQFF
>TRBD1|-|TRBJ2-3|TRBV2
TGTGCCAGCACCCGGGACAGGGTTAGAGATACGCAGTATTTT
CASTRDRVRDTQYF
>TRBD2|-|TRBJ2-5|TRBV15
TGTGCCACCAATCCGCGGGGGATTCAAGAGACCCAGTACTTC
CATNPRGIQETQYF
>TRBD2|-|TRBJ2-3|TRBV6-2/TRBV6-3
TGTGCCAGCAGCCCTCACGGGACTAGAGCTAGCACAGATACGCAGTATTTT
CASSPHGTRASTDTQYF
>-|-|TRBJ2-2|TRBV30
TGTGCCTGGAGTGTACAGTGGGGGGGCAACACCGGGGAGCTGTTTTTT
CAWSVQWGGNTGELFF